The rows below give T cell receptor beta chains drawn from one sample of a study of T-cell reconstitution after alpha-beta-depleted transplantation in children. A single record per CDR3 protein comes from TCRdb applying MiXCR to the PCR reads. Among more than 200,000 distinct CDR3 sequences, around 8.4% were seen once, and the ten largest hold 35% to 45%. The material was PBMCs, mostly from graft donor cells, obtained 360 days after TCRalphabeta/CD19-depleted stem cell transplant. The receptors come from a male patient between 2 and 10 years old who had a stem cell transplant for acute myeloid leukemia, so the T cells may come from the graft donor. Each CDR3 is given with its conserved first and last residue. D genes are given only for firm matches. Expanded clones are given a class, and other clones once, few, many or no size at all.

D: .
V: TRBV15
size: few
length: 15
J: TRBJ1-2
CDR3: CATSRDLGQIYGYTF
DNA: TGTGCCACCAGCAGAGATTTAGGACAGATCTATGGCTACACCTTC

D: .
V: TRBV7-3
size: few
length: 13
J: TRBJ2-5
CDR3: CASQRSRQETQYF
DNA: TGTGCCAGTCAGCGGAGTAGGCAAGAGACCCAGTACTTC

D: .
V: TRBV14
size: few
length: 14
J: TRBJ2-6
CDR3: CASSQFSGANVLTF
DNA: TGTGCCAGCAGCCAGTTCTCTGGGGCCAACGTCCTGACTTTC

D: .
V: TRBV6-2/TRBV6-3
size: .
length: 14
J: TRBJ2-3
CDR3: CASGAGFGTDTQYF
DNA: TGTGCCAGCGGCGCGGGGTTTGGCACAGATACGCAGTATTTT

D: TRBD1
V: TRBV9
size: many
length: 15
J: TRBJ2-1
CDR3: CASSAGQNFGNEQFF
DNA: TGTGCCAGCAGCGCGGGACAGAACTTCGGGAATGAGCAGTTCTTC

D: TRBD1
V: TRBV12-3/TRBV12-4
size: .
length: 15
J: TRBJ2-5
CDR3: CASSSGQGAPETQYF
DNA: TGTGCCAGCAGTTCGGGACAGGGGGCGCCGGAGACCCAGTACTTC

D: TRBD1
V: TRBV12-3/TRBV12-4
size: .
length: 13
J: TRBJ2-7
CDR3: CASRTGQDYEQYF
DNA: TGTGCCAGCAGAACGGGACAGGACTACGAGCAGTACTTC

D: .
V: TRBV6-6
size: many
length: 13
J: TRBJ2-2
CDR3: CASSYSNTGELFF
DNA: TGTGCCAGCAGTTACTCGAACACCGGGGAGCTGTTTTTT

D: .
V: TRBV14
size: few
length: 15
J: TRBJ2-2
CDR3: CASSRLGSNTGELFF
DNA: TGTGCCAGCAGTCGACTAGGATCGAACACCGGGGAGCTGTTTTTT

D: TRBD2
V: TRBV5-1
size: many
length: 15
J: TRBJ2-7
CDR3: CASSLRPSGRVEQYF
DNA: TGCGCCAGCAGCCTCAGGCCTAGCGGGAGAGTGGAGCAGTACTTC

D: .
V: TRBV3-1
size: .
length: 15
J: TRBJ1-3
CDR3: CASSQDTSSGNTIYF
DNA: TGTGCCAGCAGCCAAGATACCAGCTCTGGAAACACCATATATTTT

D: .
V: TRBV20-1
size: .
length: 15
J: TRBJ1-1
CDR3: CSAIDFQGQNTEAFF
DNA: TGCAGTGCTATAGATTTCCAGGGACAGAACACTGAAGCTTTCTTT

D: .
V: TRBV12-3/TRBV12-4
size: .
length: 13
J: TRBJ1-2
CDR3: CASRLQGPYGYTF
DNA: TGTGCCAGCAGGCTACAGGGCCCCTATGGCTACACCTTC

D: .
V: TRBV5-1
size: few
length: 14
J: TRBJ2-3
CDR3: CASSLVPGEHTQYF
DNA: TGCGCCAGCAGCTTGGTCCCAGGGGAACATACGCAGTATTTT

D: .
V: TRBV12-3/TRBV12-4
size: many
length: 16
J: TRBJ2-1
CDR3: CASSSEGRGAYNEQFF
DNA: TGTGCCAGCAGTTCGGAGGGCAGGGGGGCCTACAATGAGCAGTTCTTC

D: .
V: TRBV7-2
size: few
length: 13
J: TRBJ2-7
CDR3: CASSLLATYEQYF
DNA: TGTGCCAGCAGCCTCCTAGCGACCTACGAGCAGTACTTC

D: .
V: TRBV20-1
size: many
length: 9
J: TRBJ1-2
CDR3: CSAPGRYTF
DNA: TGCAGTGCCCCAGGCCGCTACACCTTC

D: .
V: TRBV7-4
size: .
length: 15
J: TRBJ2-1
CDR3: CASSLGVPEYNEQFF
DNA: TGTGCCAGCAGCTTAGGGGTTCCAGAGTACAATGAGCAGTTCTTC

D: .
V: TRBV18
size: few
length: 14
J: TRBJ1-3
CDR3: CASSPRDRGNTIYF
DNA: TGTGCCAGCTCACCAAGAGACAGGGGAAACACCATATATTTT

D: .
V: TRBV3-1
size: .
length: 16
J: TRBJ1-1
CDR3: CASSLYGGRADTEAFF
DNA: TGTGCCAGCAGCCTCTACGGGGGCAGGGCTGACACTGAAGCTTTCTTT

D: TRBD2
V: TRBV20-1
size: .
length: 13
J: TRBJ2-7
CDR3: CSARYGRANEQYF
DNA: TGCAGTGCTAGGTACGGGAGGGCCAACGAGCAGTACTTC

D: TRBD2
V: TRBV25-1
size: many
length: 13
J: TRBJ2-7
CDR3: CAEGVAGLREQYF
DNA: TGTGCCGAAGGAGTAGCGGGACTCCGGGAGCAGTACTTC

D: TRBD2
V: TRBV5-1
size: .
length: 16
J: TRBJ2-3
CDR3: CASSSLRTSGRDTQYF
DNA: TGCGCCAGCAGCAGCCTTAGGACTAGCGGGAGGGATACGCAGTATTTT

D: TRBD2
V: TRBV7-2
size: .
length: 13
J: TRBJ2-1
CDR3: CASSFTSAHEQFF
DNA: TGTGCCAGCAGCTTCACTAGCGCCCATGAGCAGTTCTTC

D: .
V: TRBV2
size: many
length: 14
J: TRBJ2-1
CDR3: CASSQDSSYNEQFF
DNA: TGTGCCAGCAGTCAGGACAGCTCCTACAATGAGCAGTTCTTC

D: TRBD1
V: TRBV12-3/TRBV12-4
size: few
length: 14
J: TRBJ1-6
CDR3: CASSPPGQYSPLHF
DNA: TGTGCCAGCAGTCCTCCGGGACAGTATTCACCCCTCCACTTT

D: .
V: TRBV12-3/TRBV12-4
size: many
length: 15
J: TRBJ2-5
CDR3: CASSLFGKGQETQYF
DNA: TGTGCCAGCAGTTTGTTCGGAAAGGGTCAAGAGACCCAGTACTTC

D: .
V: TRBV12-5
size: many
length: 14
J: TRBJ2-2
CDR3: CASGPRGNTGELFF
DNA: TGTGCTAGTGGACCCCGAGGGAACACCGGGGAGCTGTTTTTT

D: TRBD2
V: TRBV3-1
size: .
length: 19
J: TRBJ2-2
CDR3: CACSLNGLAGGPVTGELFF
DNA: TGTGCCTGCAGTTTGAACGGACTAGCGGGAGGGCCCGTCACCGGGGAGCTGTTTTTT